These 26 T cell receptor beta chains came from one sample sequenced in a study of blood T cell repertoires in COVID-19. Profiling relied on immunoSEQ multiplex PCR, and the TCRdb table lists in-frame clones only, not all of them. The profile covers roughly 92,000 clones, with about nine tenths appearing a single time and 5.1% taken by the ten largest. Sequencing input: peripheral blood. The receptors stem from a man aged 45-65 years with acute or convalescent COVID-19.

The chain links TRBV3-1 (or the pseudogene TRBV3-2) to TRBJ2-6, with 8 bases aligning to TRBD1. CDR3 size: 16 residues. The V and J ends lost 5 bases and 2 bases, in that order; junction bases with no gene match: 5. Germline V lookup: CDR1 LGHDT, CDR2 YNNKEL (reference sequence). CDR3 loop: CASSRTGLTGANVLTF. DNA of the CDR3: TGTGCCAGCAGCAGGACAGGGCTAACTGGGGCCAACGTCCTGACTTTC.

The rearrangement links TRBV5-4 to TRBJ2-5, with TRBD1 matching 7 bases. V lost 4 bases and J lost 1; bases outside the gene matches: 4. The V gene's germline CDR1 is SGHNT and CDR2 YYREEE (reference sequence). This CDR3 comprises 14 residues. CDR3 DNA sequence: TGTGCCAGCAGCCCAGGGGACAGCCAAGAGACCCAGTACTTC. It yields the protein CASSPGDSQETQYF.

This sequence joins TRBV2 and TRBJ1-2, with 11 bases lining up with TRBD1. With 4 bases clipped from V and 6 bases from J, the junction kept 1 base outside the gene matches. The CDR3 totals 13 residues. Germline V gene data show CDR1 as SNHLY and CDR2 as FYNNEI. CDR3 sequence: CASSGTGGNGYTF. CDR3 nucleotide sequence: TGTGCCAGCAGTGGGACAGGGGGCAATGGCTACACCTTC. Full variable domain (remainder filled in from reference TRBV2 and TRBJ1-2): EPEVTQTPSHQVTQMGQEVILRCVPISNHLYFYWYRQILGQKVEFLVSFYNNEISEKSEIFDDQFSVERPDGSNFTLKIRSTKLEDSAMYFCASSGTGGNGYTFGSGTRLTVV.

This clone has just one count. The gene calls are TRBV11-3 and TRBJ2-1, with a possible D match to TRBD2 (7 bases). The CDR3 covers 15 residues. Germline lookup yields CDR1 SGHNT and CDR2 YENEEA. V dropped 7 bases and J dropped 5 bases, with 18 bases sitting between them. CDR3 region: CASTRGRGTNNEQFF. The CDR3 DNA follows: TGTGCCAGCACTAGGGGGAGGGGGACTAACAATGAGCAGTTCTTC.

This rearrangement joins TRBV5-8 to TRBJ2-7, with 11 nucleotides matching TRBD2. The CDR3 sequence is 18 residues long. Germline assignment: CDR1 SGHTS and CDR2 YDEGEE. J lost 3 bases, V lost 0 bases, and 11 bases had no gene match. Written as DNA, the CDR3 is TGTGCCAGCAGCTTGGGGGGCCCTGGGACTAGCGGATTCTACGAGCAGTACTTC. Residues: CASSLGGPGTSGFYEQYF.

The chain employs TRBV19 and TRBJ2-1; 10 bases match TRBD2. The CDR3 extends over 15 amino acids. Losses at the gene ends were 7 bases for V and 4 bases for J; bases not matched to a gene: 7. CDR1 LNHDA and CDR2 SQIVND come from the germline V gene (reference sequence). CDR3 sequence (DNA): TGTGCCAGTAACGGCGGACTAGCGGATTACAATGAGCAGTTCTTC. The encoded protein is CASNGGLADYNEQFF.

The chain combines TRBV24-1 with TRBJ2-1; D gene ambiguous. From germline, CDR1 is KGHDR and CDR2 SFDVKD. The CDR3 runs 15 residues. V was cut by 1 base and J by 6 bases, with 12 bases left in between. Written as DNA, the CDR3 is TGTGCCACCAGTGATTTAGTCGCGAGGATCAATGAGCAGTTCTTC. It specifies CATSDLVARINEQFF.

This sequence joins TRBV19 and TRBJ1-1; TRBD1 is a possible D gene (6 bases). Trimming cost V 4 bases and J 3 bases, with 12 bases left between them. This CDR3 has 14 amino acids. Germline CDR1 and CDR2: LNHDA and SQIVND (reference sequence). CDR3 sequence reads: CASSNRDIDTEAFF. The CDR3 DNA follows: TGTGCCAGTAGTAACCGGGACATAGACACTGAAGCTTTCTTT.

The chain has TRBV19 and TRBJ1-6; 9 bases align to TRBD1. V trimming: 3 bases; J trimming: 13 bases; junction bases outside the gene matches: 25. CDR1 is LNHDA and CDR2 is SQIVND in the germline V gene (reference sequence). There are 20 residues in the CDR3. The CDR3 sequence is CASSMGPSGQGSSLRSPLHF. In nucleotides, the CDR3 is TGTGCCAGTAGTATGGGACCAAGCGGACAGGGGTCGTCCTTGCGTTCCCCCCTCCACTTT. The full variable domain, completed using reference TRBV19 and TRBJ1-6, is DGGITQSPKYLFRKEGQNVTLSCEQNLNHDAMYWYRQDPGQGLRLIYYSQIVNDFQKGDIAEGYSVSREKKESFPLTVTSAQKNPTAFYLCASSMGPSGQGSSLRSPLHFGNGTRLTVT.

The rearrangement links TRBV4-1 to TRBJ2-7; D perhaps matches TRBD2 (6 bases). Looked up from germline, CDR1 is MGHRA and CDR2 is YSYEKL. This CDR3 spans 13 amino acids. V was trimmed by 4 bases and J by 2 bases, leaving 9 bases between them. CDR3 DNA sequence: TGCGCCAGCAGCCGGGAGGAAACCTACGAGCAGTACTTC. It translates to CASSREETYEQYF.

The rearrangement links TRBV5-1 to TRBJ1-2; 7 bases are shared with TRBD1. V gave up 0 bases and J gave up 1 base; unmatched junction bases: 3. There are 15 residues in the CDR3. The germline V gene encodes CDR1 SGHRS and CDR2 YFSETQ. CDR3 region: CASSLDGTVNYGYTF. The CDR3 coding sequence is TGCGCCAGCAGCTTGGATGGGACAGTTAACTATGGCTACACCTTC.

The V gene is TRBV5-1, the J gene TRBJ2-2, with a tentative D call TRBD2 (5 bases). Germline V gene data show CDR1 as SGHRS and CDR2 as YFSETQ. This CDR3 spans 16 amino acids. V gave up 2 bases and J gave up 1 base, with 12 bases separating them. Here the CDR3 DNA reads TGCGCCAGCAGCTTCGAGGGAGTTGGGAACACCGGGGAGCTGTTTTTT. This encodes CASSFEGVGNTGELFF.

The J gene is TRBJ1-6, the V gene TRBV11-2; D not resolved. This CDR3 has 17 amino acids. V lost 5 bases, J lost 6 bases, and 20 bases lay in between. CDR1 is SGHAT, CDR2 FQNNGV, per germline. The CDR3 DNA reads TGTGCCAGCAGCCAAACCTCGAGGGCAGGTGGTAATTCACCCCTCCACTTT. It encodes CASSQTSRAGGNSPLHF.

The V and J genes are TRBV6-5 and TRBJ1-1; weak D call: TRBD1 (5 bases). This CDR3 spans 14 amino acids. Trimming removed 2 bases at V and 1 base at J, with 8 bases between. CDR1 and CDR2 from the germline V gene are MNHEY and SVGAGI. The CDR3 DNA follows: TGTGCCAGCAGTTACGAAGACAGGAACACTGAAGCTTTCTTT. Translation gives CASSYEDRNTEAFF.

This chain connects TRBV19 to TRBJ1-1; D not certain. This CDR3 has 13 amino acids. V was shortened by 5 bases and J by 0 bases, with 7 bases between the two germline ends. CDR1 LNHDA and CDR2 SQIVND come from the germline V gene (reference sequence). This chain's CDR3 is CASSSQMNTEAFF. DNA for the CDR3: TGTGCCAGTAGTTCCCAGATGAACACTGAAGCTTTCTTT.

The rearrangement uses TRBV4-1 and TRBJ2-7; D unresolved. CDR3 length equals 15 residues. Germline assignment: CDR1 MGHRA and CDR2 YSYEKL. Trimming left V 0 bases short and J 5 bases short, with 14 bases between. The CDR3 nucleotides are TGCGCCAGCAGCCAAGATAGATCTGTGGTCGACGAGCAGTACTTC. Its protein product is CASSQDRSVVDEQYF.

V gene TRBV18 combines with J gene TRBJ2-7, with TRBD2 matching 15 bases. The length of the CDR3 is 16 residues. The germline V gene encodes CDR1 KGHSH and CDR2 LQKENI. With 7 bases clipped from V and 4 bases from J, the junction kept 8 bases outside the gene matches. CDR3 sequence: CASFDNGLAGGYEQYF. DNA for the CDR3: TGTGCCAGCTTCGATAACGGACTAGCGGGAGGGTACGAGCAGTACTTC.

The chain uses TRBV10-2 and TRBJ2-2; D possibly corresponds to TRBD1 (9 bases). The V end lost 6 bases, the J end lost 3 bases, and 23 bases lay between the germline ends. Germline values: CDR1 WSHSY, CDR2 SAAADI. This CDR3 spans 18 amino acids. The CDR3 DNA reads as TGCGCCAGCAGGCCGGGACAGGGACAGCGGGAGTACACCGGGGAGCTGTTTTTT. Protein: CASRPGQGQREYTGELFF.

V gene TRBV27 combines with J gene TRBJ1-2; D gene unclear. Looked up from germline, CDR1 is MNHEY and CDR2 is SMNVEV (reference sequence). V lost 5 bases, J lost 0 bases, and 10 bases lay in between. The CDR3 loop spans 14 amino acids. Here the CDR3 DNA reads TGTGCCAGCAGTCCCCGACAAGCTAACTATGGCTACACCTTC. Its translation is CASSPRQANYGYTF.

J is TRBJ2-1 and V is TRBV19, with 8 bases identical to TRBD2. CDR1 and CDR2 (germline): LNHDA, SQIVND (reference sequence). V trimming: 3 bases; J trimming: 4 bases; junction bases outside the gene matches: 8. This CDR3 region has 16 residues. CDR3 loop: CASSIVPSGYYNEQFF. CDR3 nucleotides: TGTGCCAGTAGTATTGTCCCTAGCGGGTATTACAATGAGCAGTTCTTC.

The chain employs TRBV15 and TRBJ2-2; D is perhaps TRBD2 (7 bases). The CDR3 runs 15 residues. V shed 5 bases and J shed 2 bases, with 12 bases lying between them. Looked up from germline, CDR1 is LNHNV and CDR2 is YYDKDF (reference sequence). CDR3 protein: CATSGGGPNTGELFF. In nucleotides, the CDR3 is TGTGCCACCAGCGGGGGGGGCCCAAACACCGGGGAGCTGTTTTTT.

V is TRBV5-1 and J is TRBJ2-7; D gene ambiguous. V lost 0 bases and J lost 4, with 8 bases in between. From germline, CDR1 is SGHRS and CDR2 YFSETQ. The length of the CDR3 is 13 residues. CDR3 amino acids: CASSLVTGYEQYF. The CDR3 DNA reads as TGCGCCAGCAGCTTGGTAACGGGTTACGAGCAGTACTTC.

The V and J genes are TRBV7-9 and TRBJ2-1; weak D call: TRBD1 (6 bases). The CDR3 covers 14 residues. Trimming removed 5 bases at V and 2 bases at J, with 10 bases between. Germline CDR1 reads SEHNR; CDR2 reads FQNEAQ (reference sequence). Here the CDR3 DNA reads TGTGCCAGCAGCCAAACAGGGACCTACAATGAGCAGTTCTTC. As protein: CASSQTGTYNEQFF.

V and J are TRBV6-6 and TRBJ1-6; 10 bases are a match to TRBD1. The V segment lost 5 bases and the J segment 1 base; nucleotides outside the gene matches: 8. Germline CDR1 is MNHNY and CDR2 is SVGAGI (reference sequence). This CDR3 has 18 residues. The CDR3 spells CASSRTGGWLSYNSPLHF. The CDR3, as DNA: TGTGCCAGCAGTCGGACAGGGGGATGGTTGTCCTATAATTCACCCCTCCACTTT.

V is TRBV18 and J is TRBJ2-7; 9 bases are a match to TRBD2. The CDR3 is 17 amino acids. V was clipped by 3 bases and J by 4 bases; unmatched bases: 13. CDR1 is KGHSH and CDR2 is LQKENI in the germline V gene. The CDR3 DNA sequence: TGTGCCAGCTCACCGGTTCCACTAGGCGGGGGGGTTTACGAGCAGTACTTC. This gives the protein CASSPVPLGGGVYEQYF.

This chain joins TRBV19 and TRBJ1-1, with D possibly TRBD1 on 5 matching bases. There are 15 residues in the CDR3. Germline CDR1 reads LNHDA; CDR2 reads SQIVND (reference sequence). The V end was cut by 7 bases, the J end by 4 bases, with 19 bases between. This CDR3 reads CASTPAGVRGTEAFF. In DNA, the CDR3 is TGTGCCAGTACCCCGGCGGGGGTACGGGGCACTGAAGCTTTCTTT.